This T cell receptor (beta chain) derives from a study of immune characterization of retroperitoneal liposarcoma. TCRdb called the PCR reads again in MiXCR, with one record for every CDR3 protein. This sample yields 7,000 or so distinct CDR3 sequences, of which less than 30% are seen a single time; roughly a quarter belongs to the top ten. This clonotype was detected many times. Germline assignment: CDR1 MNHNY and CDR2 SVGAGI (reference sequence). CDR3 length: 14 residues. The V end lost 4 bases, the J end lost 3 bases, and 10 bases lay between the germline ends. The TCR comes from a female donor with retroperitoneal liposarcoma. Specimen: tumor tissue. This sequence joins TRBV6-6 and TRBJ2-1, with a weak D call TRBD1 (6 bases). The CDR3: CASSFRTDYNEQFF. CDR3 nucleotides: TGTGCCAGCAGTTTCCGGACAGACTACAATGAGCAGTTCTTC.